This T cell receptor beta chain was sequenced during a study of TIL therapy for anti-PD-1-resistant metastatic lung cancer. Study background: Patients had a median age of approximately 57 years (range 38-75).

Specified time point: pre-treatment sample, taken before nivolumab and TIL therapy. The libraries were made with immunoSEQ v3. Survey-level samples got about 2 million read pairs; deep-level samples got about 5-6 million. Clones were read by immunoSEQ multiplex PCR, and TCRdb kept only the in-frame ones, dropping some. Of more than 15,000 clones in the sample, 75% to 80% are singletons; the top ten hold approximately 7.4%. V dropped 0 bases and J dropped 0 bases, with 11 bases sitting between them. The CDR3 runs to 16 residues. Germline CDR1 is MDHEN and CDR2 is SYDVKM. This receptor was obtained from a person aged 25 to 79 with non-small cell lung cancer. The material sequenced was blood, taken at baseline. The chain recombines TRBV28 with TRBJ1-1; TRBD1 is a possible D gene (6 bases). CDR3 nucleotides: TGTGCCAGCAGTTTATGGACAGGCGACATGAACACTGAAGCTTTCTTT. Residues: CASSLWTGDMNTEAFF.